This T cell receptor beta chain was sequenced during a study of cytomegalovirus exposure and HLA in healthy donors. Study results and caveats: Earlier analysis found most TCR beta V segments productive about 87% or about 30% of the time. The authors considered a cluster of highly shared sequence variants likely to be a sequencing artifact. Rates of TCR association differed by HLA locus in a later analysis, with DRB1 highest and HLA-C lowest.

The CDR3 is 15 residues long. Trimming left V 4 bases short and J 2 bases short, with 9 bases between. Germline V lookup: CDR1 SGHVS, CDR2 FNYEAQ. Points on this clone: Its target is not known.

Primers: 60 Vbeta forward and 13 Jbeta reverse. TCRdb's table, derived via immunoSEQ multiplex PCR, lists solely in-frame clones and lacks some. The data contain 100,000 to 150,000 clones, more than 60% of them singletons. This TCR was recovered from a woman aged 60-75 years in good health and CMV-seropositive. This chain links TRBV7-6 with TRBJ2-6; D may be TRBD1 (6 bases). Sequenced input: PBMCs. The CDR3 region is CASSSRDTGANVLTF. CDR3 DNA sequence: TGTGCCAGCAGCTCGAGGGACACTGGGGCCAACGTCCTGACTTTC.